This TCR beta chain was found in a study of shared clonotypes between healthy human individuals. The method was immunoSEQ multiplex PCR; TCRdb's version includes in-frame clones alone and lacks a portion of them. Here the sample spans 400,000 to 500,000 clones, roughly 85% being singletons. The CDR3 consists of 14 residues. Germline-derived CDR1 and CDR2 are SEHNR and FQNEAQ (reference sequence). The germline V and J ends were trimmed by 3 bases and 9 bases, with 15 bases remaining between them. This clone is a singleton in its sample. The specimen was PBMCs. The rearrangement joins TRBV7-9 to TRBJ2-1; D tentatively reads TRBD1 or TRBD2 (6 bases each). The TCR was taken from a middle-aged woman in good health. Some clones in this sample may be carry-over from other donors' samples. The CDR3 is CASSFDRRGAEQFF. The CDR3 DNA reads as TGTGCCAGCAGCTTTGACAGGAGGGGTGCTGAGCAGTTCTTC.